Sequencing of this TCR beta chain was carried out in a study of T cells after yellow fever vaccination (dated by TCRdb to about 2019). Background on the whole study: The SMART-Seq v4 Ultra Low Input RNA kit was used to prepare libraries from fractions with low cell numbers. Bulk TCR alpha and beta repertoires were sequenced longitudinally to track T-cell clones before and after primary and booster YFV17D yellow fever vaccination. Blood was collected at multiple timepoints before and after primary and secondary immunization, and bulk PBMC replicates and cell subsets were isolated. Two healthy male donors, one aged 18 to 30 and one aged 30 to 39 years, made up the cohort.

This clonotype appeared a few times. It lacks a known antigen. Base qualities are not at hand, and no much larger clone is one base apart. The sequencer listed for this sample is Illumina NovaSeq 6000. Synthesis of TCR cDNA relied on 5'RACE template switching, a step that introduced a universal primer site along with unique molecular identifiers. Priming of cDNA synthesis was performed from both the TCR alpha and TCR beta constant segments. Libraries were amplified in two PCR steps, with sample barcodes and sequencing adapters added in the second step. Sequencing of libraries was done on Illumina HiSeq 2500 (2x100 bp) or NovaSeq (2x150 bp). Concerning the study's data processing: Reads were demultiplexed and collapsed into UMI consensus sequences with MIGEC, and V(D)J alignment was performed with MiXCR. Clonotypes responding to the vaccine were identified with edgeR on replicate PBMC samples, with the criteria of FDR below 0.01 and a log2 fold change above 5 up to day 15. Each bulk clonotype received a CD4 or CD8 identity based on whether the sequenced CD4 or CD8 repertoire contained that clonotype at higher abundance. TCRdb trimmed public reads at Q25 via fastp, called clones via MiXCR and kept in-frame beta chains. Duplicate CDR3 protein sequences are folded into a single record with the most common DNA and genes. What appears here as the V and J calls and clone size reflects TCRdb's work, not the paper's. Recorded for this sample are 300,000 to 400,000 distinct CDR3 sequences; roughly 10% of them occurred a single time. Together, the top ten hold 3.3% of the sample.

The CDR3 starts with the cysteine, ends with the phenylalanine, and has 11 residues. Of all the DNA, just the CDR3 is kept, 33 bases in frame from base 1. The germline V gene (reference sequence) yields SEHNR for CDR1 and FQNEAQ for CDR2. V trim: 6 bases; J trim: 5 bases; unmatched bases: 0. General conclusions and limits of the study: The secondary T-cell response was found to be weaker but faster than the primary response, with a peak reached on day 5 rather than on day 15. The study included only two donors, which limits how far the findings can be generalized. Computational filtering was required because FACS-sorted repertoires could contain abundant contaminating clonotypes from the bulk population. Most clones expanded after primary vaccination were re-detected after the booster (96% of CD4 and around 88% of CD8), suggesting broad memory maintenance. A small fraction of clonotypes appeared in both the CD4 and CD8 compartments, likely as a result of convergent recombination.

What this sample's treatment or condition label stands for: live attenuated yellow fever vaccine strain. A standard Ficoll-Paque protocol was used to isolate PBMCs from peripheral blood. Dynabeads CD4 and CD8 positive selection kits were used to isolate CD4 and CD8 T-cell fractions. TriZol was used to extract RNA from bulk PBMCs, CD4 and CD8 fractions, and dextramer-positive and dextramer-negative fractions. This specimen consisted of CD4+ T cells sorted from PBMCs, obtained 45 days after the yellow fever booster vaccination. The sequence derives from a man between 18 and 29 years old who received the YFV17D yellow fever vaccine. The chain is encoded by TRBV7-9 joined to TRBJ1-1, with 7 junctional bases fitting TRBD1. For the CDR3, the sequence is CASRGQTEAFF. The base sequence is TGTGCCAGCAGGGGACAGACTGAAGCTTTCTTT.